What follows are 3 T cell receptor beta chains derived from one specimen sequenced in a study of blood T cell repertoires in COVID-19. Measured with immunoSEQ multiplex PCR; TCRdb has only the in-frame clones, and not every one. Of roughly 72,000 clones in the sample, approximately 80% were seen once. Specimen: peripheral blood. The origin of the receptors is a man between 65 and 80 years old who had recovered from COVID-19.

This sequence joins TRBV7-9 and TRBJ1-5; a weak D match, TRBD1 (6 bases). There are 12 residues in the CDR3. Germline CDR1 reads SEHNR; CDR2 reads FQNEAQ (reference sequence). Trimming pared 4 bases from V and 9 bases from J, leaving 10 bases between. CDR3 in DNA: TGTGCCAGCAGCTCAGGGGATCTGCCCCAGCATTTT. Translating it yields CASSSGDLPQHF.

V and J are TRBV10-1 and TRBJ2-6; 10 nucleotides match TRBD1. V gave up 5 bases and J gave up 4 bases; unmatched junction bases: 11. The CDR3 spans 18 residues. Germline V CDR1 and CDR2: WNHNN, SYGVQD (reference sequence). DNA for the CDR3: TGCGCCAGCAGTACCCGACAGGGGGCGTTTCTAGGGGCCAACGTCCTGACTTTC. This sequence encodes CASSTRQGAFLGANVLTF.

This clone turned up a few times. V is TRBV5-1 and J is TRBJ1-1; no reliable D call. This CDR3 comprises 14 residues. CDR1 SGHRS and CDR2 YFSETQ come from the germline V gene. The germline V and J ends were trimmed by 4 bases and 3 bases, with 13 bases remaining between them. Written as DNA, the CDR3 is TGCGCCAGCAGCCGCTGGGGAGGAGACACTGAAGCTTTCTTT. Amino acid sequence: CASSRWGGDTEAFF. Full variable domain (outside the CDR3, taken from reference TRBV5-1 and TRBJ1-1): KAGVTQTPRYLIKTRGQQVTLSCSPISGHRSVSWYQQTPGQGLQFLFEYFSETQRNKGNFPGRFSGRQFSNSRSEMNVSTLELGDSALYLCASSRWGGDTEAFFGQGTRLTVV.